This note documents a single T cell receptor beta chain sequence. Antigen: not known. The CDR3 spans 15 residues. Trimming pared 0 bases from V and 8 bases from J, leaving 15 bases between. The V gene's germline CDR1 is KGHDR and CDR2 SFDVKD. This sample is part of a study of CD8+CD57+ T cells in acquired aplastic anemia. Overall study: Isolated CD4+ and CD8+ cells, once sorted, yielded DNA averaging around 3.3 ug. Sequencing produced an average of approximately 10 million reads per healthy donor for CD4+ cells.

Regarding the study as a whole: Patients and controls had CD8+ Simpson's diversity values that were not significantly distinct. Patients and controls shared 25 to 35 CD8+ CDR3 sequences, highly expressed in patients.

Profiling of TCR beta VDJ combinations and CDR3 sequences used genomic DNA as template. TCRdb itself ran the reads through MiXCR, one entry per CDR3 protein. The table has 74,000 or so distinct CDR3 sequences, roughly half seen once. The chain uses TRBV24-1 and TRBJ1-2; D perhaps matches TRBD1 (5 bases). The sequence derives from a human donor in good health, serving as a control. Input material: sorted CD4+, CD8+, or CD8+CD57+ T cells (not recorded which) from PBMCs. The CDR3 region has the DNA TGTGCCACCAGTGATTTGCGGGACCCCTCCAAGGGCTACACCTTC. Protein product: CATSDLRDPSKGYTF.